This T cell receptor beta chain is drawn from a study of early T cells in non-severe SARS-CoV-2 infection. Whole-study context: The input, bulk RNA from unsorted whole blood, was sequenced, and chains were unpaired. The study's findings and limits: Private and CD4 specificities were missed by VDJdb matching, skewed to anti-spike CD8.

As regards this clonotype: The antigen is undetermined.

Molecules of cDNA were individually given unique molecular identifiers that were attached to them. MiXCR, run by TCRdb on the 5' RACE reads, gives a single entry per CDR3 protein. The data hold nearly 95,000 distinct CDR3 sequences, with 16% observed a single time. This sequence originates from an adult who was a healthcare worker with PCR-confirmed SARS-CoV-2 infection or an uninfected control (not recorded which). Sequencing used whole blood, obtained at baseline.

The CDR3 bases are TGTGCCAGCAGCCAAGCTTATAATTCACCCCTCCACTTT. It translates to CASSQAYNSPLHF. The chain combines TRBV3-1 with TRBJ1-6; no clear D gene. This CDR3 is 13 amino acids long. CDR1 is LGHDT and CDR2 is YNNKEL in the germline V gene (reference sequence). Trimming pared 1 base from V and 4 bases from J, leaving 2 bases between.